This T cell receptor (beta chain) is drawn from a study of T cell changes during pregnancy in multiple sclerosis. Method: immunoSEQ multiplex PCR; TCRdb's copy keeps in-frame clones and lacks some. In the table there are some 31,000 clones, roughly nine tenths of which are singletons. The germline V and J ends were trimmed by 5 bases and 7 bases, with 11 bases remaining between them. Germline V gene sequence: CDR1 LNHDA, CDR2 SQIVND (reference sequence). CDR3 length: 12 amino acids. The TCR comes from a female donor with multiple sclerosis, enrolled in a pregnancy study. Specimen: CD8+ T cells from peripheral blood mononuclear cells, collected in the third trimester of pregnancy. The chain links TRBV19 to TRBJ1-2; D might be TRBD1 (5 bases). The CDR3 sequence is CASSETVSGYTF. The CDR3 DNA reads TGTGCCAGTAGTGAGACAGTAAGTGGCTACACCTTC.